This passage covers 18 T cell receptor beta chains from one sample sequenced in a study of shared T cell receptors in the human thymus. TCRdb's copy holds only in-frame clones and misses some; the assay was immunoSEQ multiplex PCR. Of about 500,000 clones in the sample, about 80% are singletons; the top ten hold about 0.013%. These same records also appear under a second study, on human thymus T cells.

The source material was thymocytes. The receptors were sampled from a boy under two years old with a congenital heart defect.

J is TRBJ2-1 and V is TRBV4-3; possible D gene TRBD2, 6 bases. The germline gives CDR1 LGHNA, CDR2 YSLEER. With 0 bases removed from V and 6 bases from J, the gap between germline ends came to 15 bases. The CDR3 loop spans 16 amino acids. The CDR3 coding sequence is TGCGCCAGCAGCCAAGATAAGAGCGGGCCTCCCAATGAGCAGTTCTTC. Encoded protein: CASSQDKSGPPNEQFF.

The chain joins TRBV25-1 to TRBJ1-5, with D unclear. This CDR3 is built from 13 residues. The germline gives CDR1 MGHDK, CDR2 SYGVNS. Deletions cut 1 base from V and 4 bases from J, with 5 bases between. The CDR3 loop is CASSESGNQPQHF. The CDR3 nucleotides read TGTGCCAGCAGTGAATCAGGAAATCAGCCCCAGCATTTT.

The genes are TRBV4-3 and TRBJ2-3; 8 bases map to TRBD2. This CDR3 spans 17 amino acids. Germline V gene sequence: CDR1 LGHNA, CDR2 YSLEER. V trimming: 0 bases; J trimming: 3 bases; junction bases outside the gene matches: 8. The CDR3 here is CASSQEGDSGMTDTQYF. The CDR3 DNA follows: TGCGCCAGCAGCCAAGAAGGTGATAGCGGGATGACAGATACGCAGTATTTT.

This clone was observed a handful of times. This chain uses TRBV30 with TRBJ2-3, with 7 bases that match TRBD1. Germline lookup yields CDR1 GTSNPN and CDR2 SVGIG (reference sequence). V trimming: 2 bases; J trimming: 1 base; junction bases outside the gene matches: 6. The CDR3 is made up of 15 amino acids. The CDR3 is CAWSLGQRGTDTQYF. CDR3 DNA sequence: TGTGCCTGGAGTCTGGGACAGAGGGGCACAGATACGCAGTATTTT. Combining the CDR3 with reference TRBV30 and TRBJ2-3 gives the whole variable domain SQTIHQWPATLVQPVGSPLSLECTVEGTSNPNLYWYRQAAGRGLQLLFYSVGIGQISSEVPQNLSASRPQDRQFILSSKKLLLSDSGFYLCAWSLGQRGTDTQYFGPGTRLTVL.

This chain uses TRBV14 with TRBJ1-5; possibly TRBD1 for D (6 bases). The germline V gene has CDR1 SGHDN and CDR2 FVKESK. There are 14 residues in the CDR3. Trimming removed 3 bases from V and 9 bases from J, with 15 bases in between. CDR3 amino acids: CASSHTGYVWPQHF. CDR3 nucleotides: TGTGCCAGCAGCCACACAGGGTACGTGTGGCCCCAGCATTTT.

The rearrangement uses TRBV27 and TRBJ2-5; 10 positions match TRBD2. J gave up 5 bases and V 1 base, and 10 bases lay outside the gene matches. The CDR3 runs 17 residues. Germline V gene sequence: CDR1 MNHEY, CDR2 SMNVEV (reference sequence). The CDR3 region is CASSLLGSGRSEETQYF. The CDR3 region has the DNA TGTGCCAGCAGTTTATTGGGTAGCGGGAGGTCTGAGGAGACCCAGTACTTC.

The rearrangement links TRBV30 to TRBJ1-2, with 8 positions matching TRBD1. Germline V lookup: CDR1 GTSNPN, CDR2 SVGIG (reference sequence). V shed 0 bases, J shed 8 bases, and the junction held 11 bases outside the gene matches. The CDR3 has 15 amino acids. Here the CDR3 reads CAWSVVRGPFWGYTF. As DNA, the CDR3 is TGTGCCTGGAGTGTGGTCAGGGGGCCCTTCTGGGGCTACACCTTC.

V and J are TRBV14 and TRBJ2-7, with 15 bases that match TRBD2. The V gene's germline CDR1 is SGHDN and CDR2 FVKESK. The CDR3 runs to 18 residues. Trimming took 4 bases from V and 1 from J; bases not matched to a gene: 8. The CDR3: CASSRGRTSGRVSYEQYF. CDR3 sequence (DNA): TGTGCCAGCAGCCGTGGACGGACTAGCGGGAGGGTTTCCTACGAGCAGTACTTC.

The chain links TRBV2 to TRBJ1-1; unclear D gene. The germline V and J ends were trimmed by 9 bases and 5 bases, with 22 bases remaining between them. Per germline, CDR1 SNHLY and CDR2 FYNNEI. This CDR3 region has 15 residues. The CDR3 protein is CARTRPNWAATEAFF. The CDR3 DNA sequence: TGTGCCAGAACCCGCCCCAATTGGGCCGCTACTGAAGCTTTCTTT.

This clone was counted only a few times. The rearrangement joins TRBV11-1 to TRBJ1-1, with a tentative D call TRBD1 (5 bases). The germline V gene encodes CDR1 SGHAT and CDR2 FQDESV (reference sequence). The length of the CDR3 is 14 residues. Trimming took 2 bases from V and 4 from J, leaving 11 bases between them. The CDR3 here is CASSLQLGGTEAFF. The CDR3 region has the DNA TGTGCCAGCAGCTTACAGTTGGGGGGCACTGAAGCTTTCTTT.

V and J are TRBV6-5 and TRBJ1-2; weak D call: TRBD1 (5 bases). The V end lost 6 bases, the J end lost 3 bases, and 11 bases lay between the germline ends. The CDR3 extends over 13 amino acids. Per the germline V gene, CDR1 is MNHEY and CDR2 is SVGAGI. CDR3 nucleotides: TGTGCCAGCAGGTCCCGGGGGGACTATGGCTACACCTTC. Translation gives CASRSRGDYGYTF.

This clone was observed a single time. The V gene is TRBV28, the J gene TRBJ1-1, with 9 bases lining up with TRBD1. This CDR3 region has 14 residues. Germline V gives CDR1 MDHEN, CDR2 SYDVKM. After removal of 5 bases from V and 5 bases from J, the junction contained 6 bases not matched to a gene. CDR3 in amino acids: CASSPGQGSTEAFF. CDR3 nucleotide sequence: TGTGCCAGCAGTCCCGGACAGGGGAGTACTGAAGCTTTCTTT.

The V and J genes are TRBV18 and TRBJ2-7, with 8 bases lining up with TRBD2. Germline-derived CDR1 and CDR2 are KGHSH and LQKENI. After removal of 3 bases from V and 0 bases from J, the junction contained 7 bases not matched to a gene. This CDR3 spans 16 amino acids. The CDR3 spells CASSPRAGVGSYEQYF. CDR3 bases: TGTGCCAGCTCACCTCGAGCGGGAGTGGGCTCCTACGAGCAGTACTTC.

This clone was detected only a few times. The J gene is TRBJ2-4, the V gene TRBV19; perhaps TRBD2 as D (6 bases). Trimming left V 7 bases short and J 6 bases short, with 13 bases between. The germline V gene encodes CDR1 LNHDA and CDR2 SQIVND (reference sequence). The CDR3 has 13 amino acids. The CDR3 loop reads CASKGGIGNIQYF. CDR3 coding DNA: TGTGCCAGTAAAGGCGGGATCGGAAACATTCAGTACTTC.

This clone was observed a handful of times. V usage is TRBV4-1 and J usage is TRBJ2-7; tentative D call: TRBD2 (5 bases). Germline V gene sequence: CDR1 MGHRA, CDR2 YSYEKL. The CDR3 is made up of 13 amino acids. V was pared by 6 bases and J by 3 bases, with 12 bases between. CDR3 region: CASSVPGNYEQYF. Written as DNA, the CDR3 is TGCGCCAGCAGTGTACCGGGAAACTACGAGCAGTACTTC.

This sequence joins TRBV9 and TRBJ2-7, with D possibly TRBD1 on 6 matching bases. V was cut by 7 bases and J by 1 base, with 9 bases left in between. The CDR3 spans 12 residues. Germline V gene lookup returns CDR1 SGDLS and CDR2 YYNGEE. The CDR3 reads CASGGQSYEQYF. As DNA, the CDR3 is TGTGCCAGCGGCGGACAGTCCTACGAGCAGTACTTC.

This chain joins TRBV7-9 and TRBJ1-4; D unresolved. Germline CDR1 reads SEHNR; CDR2 reads FQNEAQ (reference sequence). Trimming cost V 3 bases and J 4 bases, with 15 bases left between them. The CDR3 contains 16 residues. Written as DNA, the CDR3 is TGTGCCAGCAGCTTCGGGCAAGGCGGGAATAATGAAAAACTGTTTTTT. It yields the protein CASSFGQGGNNEKLFF.

The V gene is TRBV28, the J gene TRBJ2-7; 13 bases map to TRBD2. Germline CDR1 and CDR2: MDHEN and SYDVKM. Losses at the gene ends were 0 bases for V and 3 bases for J; bases not matched to a gene: 14. The CDR3 covers 20 residues. As DNA, the CDR3 is TGTGCCAGCAGTTTATGGCCGGGACTAGCGGGGAACTGGGGATTCTACGAGCAGTACTTC. It specifies CASSLWPGLAGNWGFYEQYF.